This record covers a single T cell receptor beta chain. Antigen specificity is unknown. The record originates from a study of T-cell reconstitution after alpha-beta-depleted transplantation in children. The study's findings and limits: Two months or so post-transplant, alpha-beta T cells reportedly derived from several hundred expanded graft clones.

Preparation of the TCRbeta library was carried out with unique molecular identifiers. MiXCR, run by TCRdb on the PCR reads, gives a single entry per CDR3 protein. The sample includes about 400,000 distinct CDR3 sequences, 15% to 20% of them seen just once. This CDR3 has 15 residues. Trimming removed 5 bases at V and 0 bases at J, with 11 bases between. The V gene's germline CDR1 is LNHDA and CDR2 SQIVND (reference sequence). The clonotype comes from a boy under two years old who had a stem cell transplant for Wiskott-Aldrich syndrome, so the T cells may come from the graft donor. Specimen: PBMCs, mostly from graft donor cells, collected 360 days after TCRalphabeta/CD19-depleted stem cell transplant. The gene calls are TRBV19 and TRBJ1-5; D possibly corresponds to TRBD1 (5 bases). The chain's CDR3 is CASSGTASSNQPQHF. CDR3 bases: TGTGCCAGTAGTGGGACGGCCAGTAGCAATCAGCCCCAGCATTTT.